This T cell receptor beta chain derives from a study of blood T cell repertoires in COVID-19. Study-level information: The United States, Italy and Spain supplied acute and convalescent COVID-19 samples. The analysed material was cDNA or gDNA that came from T cells, B-cell-depleted T cells, or PBMCs.

Germline V gene data show CDR1 as KGHDR and CDR2 as SFDVKD. The CDR3 is 13 amino acids. Trimming removed 2 bases from V and 9 bases from J, with 10 bases in between. As originally analysed: How many nucleated cells were present was estimated from reference gene primer amplification. Profiling relied on immunoSEQ multiplex PCR, and the TCRdb table lists in-frame clones only, not all of them. The DNA was the basis for D and trimming; V, J and clone size are from that table. The sample contains approximately 59,000 clones, roughly three quarters of which appear only once. This chain joins TRBV24-1 and TRBJ2-1; possible D gene TRBD1, 6 bases. The sample taken for sequencing was peripheral blood. This clonotype was sampled from a man at least 80 years old with acute or convalescent COVID-19. CDR3 sequence (DNA): TGTGCCACCAGTGATTCAGGGGTTGGTGAGCAGTTCTTC. Its protein product is CATSDSGVGEQFF.